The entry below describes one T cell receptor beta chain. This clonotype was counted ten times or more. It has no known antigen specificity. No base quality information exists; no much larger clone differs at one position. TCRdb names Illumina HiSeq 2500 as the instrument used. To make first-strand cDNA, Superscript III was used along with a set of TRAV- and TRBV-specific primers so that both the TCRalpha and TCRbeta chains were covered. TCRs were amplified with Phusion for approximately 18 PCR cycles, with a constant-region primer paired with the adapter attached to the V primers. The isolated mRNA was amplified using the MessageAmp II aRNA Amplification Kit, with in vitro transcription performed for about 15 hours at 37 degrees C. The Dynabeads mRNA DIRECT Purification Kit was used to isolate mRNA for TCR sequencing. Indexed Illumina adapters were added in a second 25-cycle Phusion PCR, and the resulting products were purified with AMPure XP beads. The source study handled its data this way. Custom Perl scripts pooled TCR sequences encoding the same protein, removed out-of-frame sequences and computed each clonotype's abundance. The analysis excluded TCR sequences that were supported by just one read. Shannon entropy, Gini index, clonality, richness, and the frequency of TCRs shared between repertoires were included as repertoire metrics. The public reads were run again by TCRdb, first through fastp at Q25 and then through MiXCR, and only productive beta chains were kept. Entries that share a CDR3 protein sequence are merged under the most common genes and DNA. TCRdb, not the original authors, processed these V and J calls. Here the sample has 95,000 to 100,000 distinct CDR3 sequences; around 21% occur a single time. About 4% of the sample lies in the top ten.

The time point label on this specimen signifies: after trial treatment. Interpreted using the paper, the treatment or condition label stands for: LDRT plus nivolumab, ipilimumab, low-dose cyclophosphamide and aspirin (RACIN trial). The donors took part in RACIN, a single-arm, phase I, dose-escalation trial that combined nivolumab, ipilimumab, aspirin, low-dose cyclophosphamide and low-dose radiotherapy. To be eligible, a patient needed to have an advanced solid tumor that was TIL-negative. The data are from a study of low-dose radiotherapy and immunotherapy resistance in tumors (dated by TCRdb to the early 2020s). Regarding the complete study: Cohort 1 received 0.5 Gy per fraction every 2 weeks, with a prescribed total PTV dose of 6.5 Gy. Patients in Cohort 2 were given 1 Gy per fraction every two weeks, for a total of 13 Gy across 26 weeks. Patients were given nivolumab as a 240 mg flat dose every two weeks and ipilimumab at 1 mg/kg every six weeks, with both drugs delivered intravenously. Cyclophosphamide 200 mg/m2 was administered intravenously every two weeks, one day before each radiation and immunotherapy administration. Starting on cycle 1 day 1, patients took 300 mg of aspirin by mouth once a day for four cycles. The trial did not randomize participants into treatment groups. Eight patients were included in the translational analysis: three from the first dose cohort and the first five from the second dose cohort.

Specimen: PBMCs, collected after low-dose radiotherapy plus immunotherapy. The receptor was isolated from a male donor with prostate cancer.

The bases are TGCAGCGTTGCGAGTATAGCTGGAAACACCATATATTTT. Protein translation: CSVASIAGNTIYF. The sequence is built from TRBV29-1 and TRBJ1-3, with the D gene call left open. The germline V gene supplies CDR1 SQVTM and CDR2 ANQGSEA. Between the V and J ends, shortened by 4 bases and 2 bases respectively, the junction contains 9 bases. From the cysteine through the phenylalanine, the CDR3 covers 13 amino acids. Solely the CDR3 DNA is kept, with 39 bases framed from the first base.